This passage covers 28 T cell receptor beta chains from one sample sequenced in a study of T cell changes during pregnancy in multiple sclerosis. Sequencing used immunoSEQ multiplex PCR; TCRdb keeps in-frame clones, though not all of them. The sample lists 23,000 or so clones; 70% to 90% were seen once. The sequences come from CD8+ T cells from peripheral blood mononuclear cells, collected in the first trimester of pregnancy. These TCRs come from a female donor in good health, enrolled as a control in a pregnancy study.

Written as DNA, the CDR3 is TGTGCCAGTAGTAGGCCATTACAGGGAACGACTAACTATGGCTACACCTTC. It translates to CASSRPLQGTTNYGYTF. The chain carries TRBV19 and TRBJ1-2, with D possibly being TRBD1 (6 bases). The CDR3 totals 17 residues. Trimming took 4 bases from V and 0 from J, leaving 18 bases between them. From germline, CDR1 is LNHDA and CDR2 SQIVND (reference sequence).

This chain uses TRBV5-6 with TRBJ2-7, with D perhaps TRBD2 (5 bases). This CDR3 spans 14 amino acids. CDR1 and CDR2 (germline): SGHDT, YYEEEE. Trimming removed 0 bases at V and 2 bases at J, with 9 bases between. CDR3: CASSLGVGAYEQYF. DNA for the CDR3: TGTGCCAGCAGCTTGGGGGTCGGGGCCTACGAGCAGTACTTC. The variable domain in full, completed from reference TRBV5-6 and TRBJ2-7, reads DAGVTQSPTHLIKTRGQQVTLRCSPKSGHDTVSWYQQALGQGPQFIFQYYEEEERQRGNFPDRFSGHQFPNYSSELNVNALLLGDSALYLCASSLGVGAYEQYFGPGTRLTVT.

As DNA, the CDR3 is TGTGCCAGCAGTTACGCCAACAGGGGCGAGCAGTACTTC. This translates into CASSYANRGEQYF. The gene calls are TRBV6-6 and TRBJ2-5; the match to TRBD1 covers 7 bases. The end of the DNA aligns better with TRBJ2-7, so the J call may be wrong. Germline CDR1 is MNHNY and CDR2 is SVGAGI (reference sequence). The CDR3 totals 13 residues.

The chain is built from TRBV2 and TRBJ1-1; D perhaps matches TRBD1 (6 bases). CDR1 SNHLY and CDR2 FYNNEI come from the germline V gene. The V and J ends lost 3 bases and 1 base respectively, with 9 bases between them. This CDR3 is 14 amino acids long. CDR3 nucleotide sequence: TGTGCCAGCAGTGAGACAGGTTGGAACACTGAAGCTTTCTTT. This gives the protein CASSETGWNTEAFF.

The V and J genes are TRBV4-3 and TRBJ1-2; 8 bases match TRBD1. Germline lookup yields CDR1 LGHNA and CDR2 YSLEER. This CDR3 spans 15 amino acids. V lost 4 bases to trimming and J lost 6 bases; unmatched junction nucleotides: 10. The DNA for the CDR3 is TGCGCCAGCAGCCTGAGCAGGGGGCTCAAGGATGGCTACACCTTC. Encoded protein: CASSLSRGLKDGYTF.

This sequence joins TRBV7-2 and TRBJ1-1; D call uncertain. Per germline, CDR1 SGHTA and CDR2 FQGNSA. There are 13 residues in the CDR3. V lost 2 bases, J lost 3 bases, and 7 bases lay in between. CDR3 sequence reads: CASSLSRDTEAFF. CDR3 sequence (DNA): TGTGCCAGCAGCTTATCGAGGGACACTGAAGCTTTCTTT.

This chain joins TRBV10-3 and TRBJ1-2; D might be TRBD1 (6 bases). CDR3 length: 16 residues. Germline CDR1 ENHRY, CDR2 SYGVKD. Trimming took 2 bases from V and 3 from J, leaving 16 bases between them. This CDR3 is CAISEPRQGTYYGYTF. CDR3 DNA: TGTGCCATCAGTGAGCCACGCCAGGGGACGTACTATGGCTACACCTTC.

The chain is built from TRBV4-3 and TRBJ1-1; D perhaps matches TRBD1 (6 bases). CDR1 LGHNA and CDR2 YSLEER come from the germline V gene. V was pared by 0 bases and J by 2 bases, with 10 bases between. The CDR3 sequence is 15 residues long. CDR3 sequence reads: CASSQDRRGNTEAFF. CDR3 nucleotide sequence: TGCGCCAGCAGCCAAGATCGCAGGGGTAACACTGAAGCTTTCTTT.

V usage is TRBV28 and J usage is TRBJ2-7, with D perhaps matching TRBD1 (5 bases). Trimming removed 5 bases at V and 3 bases at J, with 11 bases between. Germline assignment: CDR1 MDHEN and CDR2 SYDVKM. CDR3 size: 13 residues. This CDR3 reads CASSQGLGYEQYF. The CDR3 DNA reads TGTGCCAGCAGTCAGGGATTGGGCTACGAGCAGTACTTC.

The rearrangement joins TRBV30 to TRBJ1-4; unclear D gene. The CDR3 sequence is 14 residues long. CDR1 and CDR2 (germline): GTSNPN, SVGIG (reference sequence). Trimming cost V 7 bases and J 0 bases, with 12 bases left between them. The CDR3 reads CAFTREPTNEKLFF. The CDR3 region has the DNA TGTGCCTTCACGAGGGAGCCAACTAATGAAAAACTGTTTTTT.

The V call is TRBV9, the J call TRBJ2-2, with 9 bases lining up with TRBD2. The CDR3 has 14 residues. Germline V gene lookup returns CDR1 SGDLS and CDR2 YYNGEE. V gave up 7 bases and J gave up 8 bases; unmatched junction bases: 9. The CDR3 loop is CASGAGGPFGELFF. The DNA of the CDR3 is TGTGCCAGCGGTGCGGGGGGGCCTTTTGGGGAGCTGTTTTTT.

This chain uses TRBV9 with TRBJ2-3; D remains ambiguous. CDR1 and CDR2 (germline): SGDLS, YYNGEE. The CDR3 is 14 amino acids. V lost 1 base and J 0 bases, leaving 6 bases between the germline ends. The CDR3 loop reads CASSVYGSTDTQYF. The CDR3 bases are TGTGCCAGCAGCGTATACGGGAGCACAGATACGCAGTATTTT. Variable domain in full (rest from reference TRBV9 and TRBJ2-3): DSGVTQTPKHLITATGQRVTLRCSPRSGDLSVYWYQQSLDQGLQFLIQYYNGEERAKGNILERFSAQQFPDLHSELNLSSLELGDSALYFCASSVYGSTDTQYFGPGTRLTVL.

The chain has TRBV11-2 and TRBJ2-3; 9 bases match TRBD1. Germline-derived CDR1 and CDR2 are SGHAT and FQNNGV. Germline trimming cut 4 bases from V and 4 bases from J; bases unmatched to any gene: 3. The CDR3 is made up of 14 amino acids. CDR3: CASSSTGGPDTQYF. The CDR3 bases are TGTGCCAGCAGCTCGACAGGGGGTCCAGATACGCAGTATTTT.

This sequence joins TRBV5-1 and TRBJ2-7; 9 positions match TRBD1. This CDR3 contains 16 residues. Unmatched junction bases numbered 9, after V lost 4 bases and J lost 1 base. Germline V gene data show CDR1 as SGHRS and CDR2 as YFSETQ. This CDR3 is CASSTAEDRGSYEQYF. The CDR3 nucleotides read TGCGCCAGCAGCACCGCGGAGGACAGGGGATCCTACGAGCAGTACTTC.

This clone was seen a few times. The CDR3 region is CASSWGGHLTYGYTF. CDR3 coding DNA: TGTGCCAGCAGCTGGGGGGGACATCTTACTTATGGCTACACCTTC. The chain couples TRBV5-4 to TRBJ1-2; possibly TRBD1 for D (6 bases). Germline-derived CDR1 and CDR2 are SGHNT and YYREEE (reference sequence). The CDR3 extends over 15 amino acids. Between the trimmed V and J ends, which lost 3 bases and 5 bases, there was a span of 17 bases. Combining the CDR3 with reference TRBV5-4 and TRBJ1-2 gives the whole variable domain ETGVTQSPTHLIKTRGQQVTLRCSSQSGHNTVSWYQQALGQGPQFIFQYYREEENGRGNFPPRFSGLQFPNYSSELNVNALELDDSALYLCASSWGGHLTYGYTFGSGTRLTVV.

The chain carries TRBV7-9 and TRBJ2-5; 9 nucleotides agree with TRBD1. Per the germline V gene, CDR1 is SEHNR and CDR2 is FQNEAQ (reference sequence). The CDR3 spans 15 residues. Unmatched junction bases numbered 7, after V lost 3 bases and J lost 5 bases. CDR3 coding DNA: TGTGCCAGCAGCTTCATGCAAGGGACAGGGGAGACCCAGTACTTC. Its translation: CASSFMQGTGETQYF.

The chain links TRBV27 to TRBJ2-3; tentatively, D is TRBD2 (6 bases). The CDR3 loop spans 13 amino acids. Between the trimmed V and J ends, which lost 10 bases and 2 bases, there was a span of 13 bases. Germline CDR1 MNHEY, CDR2 SMNVEV (reference sequence). DNA for the CDR3: TGTGCCATAGGGGCGGGGACCACAGATACGCAGTATTTT. Its protein is CAIGAGTTDTQYF.

The rearrangement uses TRBV14 and TRBJ2-1, with D possibly being TRBD1 (6 bases). The germline gives CDR1 SGHDN, CDR2 FVKESK. The V gene lost 1 base and the J gene lost 1 base, with 8 bases spanning the gap. The CDR3 has 15 residues. CDR3 nucleotide sequence: TGTGCCAGCAGCCAAGTCCAGGGGTCCTACAATGAGCAGTTCTTC. It encodes CASSQVQGSYNEQFF.

The CDR3 nucleotides read TGTGCCAGCAGCCAAGAGGCGGGGGGGTTGGTTACAGATACGCAGTATTTT. This encodes CASSQEAGGLVTDTQYF. This chain connects TRBV4-2 to TRBJ2-3, with TRBD2 matching 9 bases. J gave up 3 bases and V 0 bases, and 7 bases lay outside the gene matches. The germline gives CDR1 LGHNA, CDR2 YNFKEQ. This CDR3 has 17 residues.

The chain couples TRBV4-3 to TRBJ2-7; D may be TRBD1 (6 bases). The CDR3 length is 15 residues. Trimming pared 3 bases from V and 4 bases from J, leaving 16 bases between. Germline assignment: CDR1 LGHNA and CDR2 YSLEER. CDR3 sequence (DNA): TGCGCCAGCAGCCAGACCAGGGGTTCGAAATACGAGCAGTACTTC. Its protein is CASSQTRGSKYEQYF.

Turning to this clone: This sample also contains other DNA sequences that code for the same CDR3. The chain recombines TRBV13 with TRBJ1-6; a weak D match, TRBD1 (5 bases). The length of the CDR3 is 14 residues. Trimming pared 6 bases from V and 6 bases from J, leaving 12 bases between. Germline CDR1 is PRHDT and CDR2 is FYEKMQ (reference sequence). The CDR3 reads CASSWGGSNSPLHF. The CDR3 DNA sequence: TGTGCCAGCAGTTGGGGGGGAAGTAATTCACCCCTCCACTTT.

This clone has a handful of counts. The DNA of the CDR3 is TGTGCCAGCAGTTACCTAGGGGGAGAGACCCAGTACTTC. It is translated as CASSYLGGETQYF. The chain employs TRBV6-5 and TRBJ2-5, with D perhaps matching TRBD1 (6 bases). V shed 2 bases and J shed 4 bases, with 8 bases lying between them. Germline-derived CDR1 and CDR2 are MNHEY and SVGAGI. CDR3 length: 13 amino acids.

The genes are TRBV7-9 and TRBJ2-2; no clear D gene. Germline V gives CDR1 SEHNR, CDR2 FQNEAQ (reference sequence). V was cut by 6 bases and J by 5 bases, with 10 bases left in between. The CDR3 consists of 13 residues. Written as DNA, the CDR3 is TGTGCCAGCAGACCCTACCCGACCGGGGAGCTGTTTTTT. Encoded protein: CASRPYPTGELFF.

The CDR3 protein is CASRGIGQNEKLFF. The CDR3 DNA is TGTGCCAGCAGAGGGATCGGACAGAATGAAAAACTGTTTTTT. The chain joins TRBV7-9 to TRBJ1-4; perhaps TRBD1 as D (6 bases). The V end lost 6 bases, the J end lost 5 bases, and 13 bases lay between the germline ends. The CDR3 has 14 amino acids. The germline V gene has CDR1 SEHNR and CDR2 FQNEAQ (reference sequence).

This clone was counted once. The genes are TRBV6-6 and TRBJ1-2, with D tentatively TRBD1 (6 bases). Germline CDR1 and CDR2: MNHNY and SVGAGI (reference sequence). The CDR3 spans 14 residues. The V end was cut by 2 bases, the J end by 0 bases, with 7 bases between. CDR3 nucleotide sequence: TGTGCCAGCAGTTACCAGGGGACTAACTATGGCTACACCTTC. Encoded protein: CASSYQGTNYGYTF.

This clone was recorded once. V usage is TRBV9 and J usage is TRBJ1-1; TRBD1 is a possible D gene (5 bases). The CDR3 loop spans 15 amino acids. The germline V gene encodes CDR1 SGDLS and CDR2 YYNGEE. V was cut by 4 bases and J by 5 bases, with 18 bases left in between. CDR3 sequence reads: CASSPWTGGGTEAFF. The CDR3 DNA follows: TGTGCCAGCAGCCCCTGGACCGGGGGAGGAACTGAAGCTTTCTTT.

This clone was seen only a few times. V and J are TRBV5-6 and TRBJ1-1, with D possibly TRBD1 on 6 matching bases. Germline V gene lookup returns CDR1 SGHDT and CDR2 YYEEEE. The CDR3 extends over 17 amino acids. V lost 0 bases, J lost 1 base, and 16 bases lay in between. CDR3 sequence: CASSLAARQDSNTEAFF. In DNA, the CDR3 is TGTGCCAGCAGCTTGGCCGCAAGACAGGACTCGAACACTGAAGCTTTCTTT.

The chain is built from TRBV5-6 and TRBJ1-6; D is unclear. The germline V gene encodes CDR1 SGHDT and CDR2 YYEEEE. Deletions cut 3 bases from V and 0 bases from J, with 16 bases between. The CDR3 is 18 amino acids. CDR3 loop: CASSSTGQSSSYNSPLHF. CDR3 DNA sequence: TGTGCCAGCAGCTCGACGGGTCAATCAAGCTCCTATAATTCACCCCTCCACTTT.